The 32 T cell receptor beta chains reported below all come from one sample, sequenced in a study of identical twins. In TCRdb, the 5' RACE reads were re-called with MiXCR into one record per CDR3 protein. The sample lists roughly 290,000 distinct CDR3 sequences; roughly 10% were seen once. The same data also contributed to another study, on yellow fever vaccine responses in identical twins.

Sequencing was done on a sample of CD8+ T cells sorted from blood. Receptors originate from a woman between 18 and 29 years old in good health.

Only a few counts were recorded for this clonotype. The rearrangement joins TRBV20-1 to TRBJ2-3, with D possibly being TRBD2 (6 bases). V lost 4 bases and J lost 0, with 17 bases in between. Germline CDR1 is DFQATT and CDR2 is SNEGSKA (reference sequence). The CDR3 consists of 16 residues. As DNA, the CDR3 is TGCAGTGCTACCCCCCTACTAGCCGCTAGCACAGATACGCAGTATTTT. It yields the protein CSATPLLAASTDTQYF.

Ten or more counts support this clonotype. The chain joins TRBV5-6 to TRBJ2-7; tentatively, D is TRBD2 (5 bases). Germline CDR1 reads SGHDT; CDR2 reads YYEEEE. The CDR3 extends over 13 amino acids. V was trimmed by 7 bases and J by 0 bases, leaving 11 bases between them. This CDR3 reads CASREGLSYEQYF. The DNA for the CDR3 is TGTGCCAGCCGCGAAGGACTCTCCTACGAGCAGTACTTC.

This clonotype was found many times. This chain joins TRBV29-1 and TRBJ2-7; D is ambiguous. With 4 bases removed from V and 0 bases from J, the gap between germline ends came to 7 bases. The CDR3 is made up of 12 amino acids. The V gene's germline CDR1 is SQVTM and CDR2 ANQGSEA. The CDR3 region has the DNA TGCAGCGTTGTGATACCCTCCTACGAGCAGTACTTC. Its translation is CSVVIPSYEQYF.

This clonotype was seen ten or more times. The CDR3 DNA sequence: TGCGCCAGCAGCCAAGAGTTGGGAACCTACGAGCAGTACTTC. Translated, it gives CASSQELGTYEQYF. The chain recombines TRBV4-1 with TRBJ2-7; no clear D. This CDR3 is built from 14 residues. V was clipped by 0 bases and J by 2 bases, with 8 bases between them. Per the germline V gene, CDR1 is MGHRA and CDR2 is YSYEKL.

This clonotype turned up a few times. V usage is TRBV23-1 and J usage is TRBJ1-1, with D tentatively TRBD1 (5 bases). TRBV23-1 is an ORF; its function is uncertain. This CDR3 is 12 amino acids long. V was cut by 3 bases and J by 6 bases, with 8 bases left in between. CDR3 sequence (DNA): TGCGCCAGCAGTCACAGGGTGCCTGAAGCTTTCTTT. Amino acid sequence: CASSHRVPEAFF.

This clonotype was seen only a few times. The chain links TRBV7-9 to TRBJ2-7, with D uncertain. The V end was cut by 5 bases, the J end by 2 bases, with 13 bases between. Germline loops: CDR1 SEHNR, CDR2 FQNEAQ (reference sequence). The CDR3 has 14 residues. The CDR3 coding sequence is TGTGCCAGCAGCCCCAGCTTAGTCCCCTACGAGCAGTACTTC. This gives the protein CASSPSLVPYEQYF.

This clonotype was detected only a few times. CDR3 in DNA: TGTGCCAGCAGCTTGGCTCGGAGCCACTACGAGCAGTACTTC. Residues: CASSLARSHYEQYF. This chain uses TRBV5-5 with TRBJ2-7; no definite D call. There are 14 residues in the CDR3. Germline V gene lookup returns CDR1 SGHKS and CDR2 YYEKEE (reference sequence). V gave up 0 bases and J gave up 3 bases, with 10 bases separating them. Full variable domain (rest looked up from reference TRBV5-5 and TRBJ2-7): DAGVTQSPTHLIKTRGQQVTLRCSPISGHKSVSWYQQVLGQGPQFIFQYYEKEERGRGNFPDRFSARQFPNYSSELNVNALLLGDSALYLCASSLARSHYEQYFGPGTRLTVT.

This clonotype was seen more than once but under ten times. The chain has TRBV7-9 and TRBJ2-1; TRBD2 aligns across 10 bases. Looked up from germline, CDR1 is SEHNR and CDR2 is FQNEAQ (reference sequence). CDR3 length: 16 amino acids. V was clipped by 5 bases and J by 9 bases; unmatched bases: 13. CDR3 in amino acids: CASSPPASGRFFEQFF. The CDR3 DNA follows: TGTGCCAGCAGCCCCCCTGCTAGCGGGAGATTTTTTGAGCAGTTCTTC. Complete variable domain (other parts from reference TRBV7-9 and TRBJ2-1): DTGVSQNPRHKITKRGQNVTFRCDPISEHNRLYWYRQTLGQGPEFLTYFQNEAQLEKSRLLSDRFSAERPKGSFSTLEIQRTEQGDSAMYLCASSPPASGRFFEQFFGPGTRLTVL.

This clonotype was seen only a few times. CDR3 bases: TGTGCCAGCTGCACCGGGACTTTCAATGAGCAGTTCTTC. Translation: CASCTGTFNEQFF. The chain combines TRBV5-6 with TRBJ2-1; TRBD2 might be the D (6 bases). The CDR3 runs to 13 residues. Germline CDR1 is SGHDT and CDR2 is YYEEEE. Trimming took off 7 bases at V and 6 bases at J, with 14 bases between the two ends.

The chain combines TRBV10-3 with TRBJ2-2; 13 bases agree with TRBD2. CDR1 is ENHRY and CDR2 is SYGVKD in the germline V gene. The J segment lost 2 bases and the V segment lost 5 bases, leaving 5 bases of the junction unmatched. The CDR3 consists of 17 residues. CDR3 region: CAISPTSGGLNTGELFF. CDR3 DNA: TGTGCCATCAGTCCGACTAGCGGGGGGCTCAACACCGGGGAGCTGTTTTTT.

This clonotype was detected only a few times. This sequence joins TRBV7-8 and TRBJ1-3, with D unclear. Germline-derived CDR1 and CDR2 are SGHVS and FQNEAQ. This CDR3 contains 14 residues. V lost 5 bases and J 0 bases, leaving 8 bases between the germline ends. CDR3: CASSPSGSGNTIYF. The CDR3, as DNA: TGTGCCAGCAGCCCCTCCGGCTCTGGAAACACCATATATTTT.

This clonotype was recorded at least ten times. The chain has TRBV3-1 and TRBJ2-7; D unresolved. Trimming took 5 bases from V and 2 from J, leaving 10 bases between them. This CDR3 spans 13 amino acids. Germline assignment: CDR1 LGHDT and CDR2 YNNKEL (reference sequence). The CDR3, as DNA: TGTGCCAGCAGCATCACCGACGCCTACGAGCAGTACTTC. Translating it yields CASSITDAYEQYF.

This clonotype was found many times. This sequence joins TRBV12-3 or TRBV12-4 and TRBJ2-1; D remains unclear. V lost 6 bases and J 4 bases, leaving 22 bases between the germline ends. The length of the CDR3 is 17 residues. This chain's CDR3 is CASRPSISGEQYNEQFF. The CDR3 coding sequence is TGTGCCAGCAGGCCAAGCATTTCTGGGGAACAATACAATGAGCAGTTCTTC.

This clonotype was detected a few times. The rearrangement joins TRBV20-1 to TRBJ2-7; 10 bases fit TRBD2. Looked up from germline, CDR1 is DFQATT and CDR2 is SNEGSKA (reference sequence). The CDR3 is 15 residues long. The ends lost 1 base at V and 3 bases at J; junction bases unmatched: 6. DNA of the CDR3: TGCAGTGCTAGAGGGACTAGCGGAACCATCTACGAGCAGTACTTC. It yields the protein CSARGTSGTIYEQYF.

This clonotype was picked up many times. This chain joins TRBV15 and TRBJ1-1, with a tentative D call TRBD1 (5 bases). The germline V and J ends were trimmed by 0 bases and 4 bases, with 9 bases remaining between them. Germline V gives CDR1 LNHNV, CDR2 YYDKDF (reference sequence). The CDR3 runs to 14 residues. DNA for the CDR3: TGTGCCACCAGCAGAGACAGGGTTGGCACTGAAGCTTTCTTT. This translates into CATSRDRVGTEAFF.

This clonotype was counted at least ten times. The rearrangement joins TRBV12-3 or TRBV12-4 to TRBJ2-7; perhaps TRBD1 as D (6 bases). There are 12 residues in the CDR3. V gave up 7 bases and J gave up 2 bases, with 9 bases separating them. The CDR3: CASTGDTYEQYF. Here the CDR3 DNA reads TGTGCCAGCACAGGGGACACCTACGAGCAGTACTTC.

This clonotype came up a few times. Here the CDR3 reads CASSTRVNTDTQYF. In nucleotides, the CDR3 is TGTGCCAGCAGTACCAGGGTTAACACAGATACGCAGTATTTT. The V call is TRBV12-3 or TRBV12-4, the J call TRBJ2-3; maybe TRBD1 (5 bases). Deletions cut 5 bases from V and 2 bases from J, with 11 bases between. The CDR3 length is 14 residues.

In this sample, this clonotype turned up many times. V usage is TRBV10-1 and J usage is TRBJ2-1, with 13 bases aligning to TRBD2. The J segment lost 10 bases and the V segment lost 2 bases, leaving 5 bases of the junction unmatched. Per the germline V gene, CDR1 is WNHNN and CDR2 is SYGVQD (reference sequence). The CDR3 has 15 amino acids. CDR3 DNA sequence: TGCGCCAGCAGTGAGAGGACTAGCGGGAGCTCCGAGCAGTTCTTC. The encoded protein is CASSERTSGSSEQFF.

This clonotype was recorded many times. The chain links TRBV6-4 to TRBJ2-6; D is perhaps TRBD1 (6 bases). V lost 4 bases and J lost 4, with 14 bases in between. The CDR3 is 16 amino acids. Germline CDR1 and CDR2: MRHNA and SNTAGT. The CDR3 coding sequence is TGTGCCAGCAGTGCAGCAGGGGAGAGGGGGGCCAACGTCCTGACTTTC. Translated: CASSAAGERGANVLTF.

This clonotype occurred many times. The V gene is TRBV5-1, the J gene TRBJ2-7, with 14 bases that match TRBD2. This CDR3 has 14 residues. With 7 bases clipped from V and 3 bases from J, the junction kept 3 bases outside the gene matches. Germline CDR1 is SGHRS and CDR2 is YFSETQ. CDR3 nucleotide sequence: TGCGCCAGCGGGACTAGCGGGAGTATCTACGAGCAGTACTTC. Translated: CASGTSGSIYEQYF.

There are many counts of this clonotype. The V and J genes are TRBV19 and TRBJ2-7; 9 positions match TRBD1. V trimming: 4 bases; J trimming: 3 bases; junction bases outside the gene matches: 1. There are 13 residues in the CDR3. The V gene's germline CDR1 is LNHDA and CDR2 SQIVND (reference sequence). CDR3 nucleotides: TGTGCCAGTAGTACGGGACAGGGCTACGAGCAGTACTTC. It encodes CASSTGQGYEQYF.

A remark on this clonotype: A single base separates this from a much larger clone, so it may be a read error. This rearrangement joins TRBV10-3 to TRBJ2-3, with 9 bases matching TRBD2. The germline gives CDR1 ENHRY, CDR2 SYGVKD. The CDR3 consists of 17 residues. The junction had 12 bases not matched to a gene; V was cut back by 3 bases and J by 5 bases. The CDR3 is CAISEVQGTSSIDTQYF. CDR3 sequence (DNA): TGTGCCATCAGTGAAGTCCAAGGGACTAGCTCCATAGATACGCAGTATTTT.

The chain recombines TRBV5-1 with TRBJ2-5, with D perhaps TRBD2 (5 bases). Trimming stripped 6 bases from V and 2 bases from J, with 23 bases between. The CDR3 length is 17 residues. Germline values: CDR1 SGHRS, CDR2 YFSETQ. CDR3 region: CASTPTIGVVGQETQYF. Written as DNA, the CDR3 is TGCGCCAGCACACCCACGATCGGGGTAGTTGGACAAGAGACCCAGTACTTC.

This clonotype showed up many times. This rearrangement joins TRBV6-1 to TRBJ1-5; no clear D. The CDR3 is 17 residues long. Between the trimmed V and J ends, which lost 6 bases and 1 base, there was a span of 19 bases. The germline V gene encodes CDR1 MNHNS and CDR2 SASEGT. The CDR3 DNA follows: TGTGCCAGCAGCCCCTCGACCTCGGGTTGGAGCAATCAGCCCCAGCATTTT. Its protein product is CASSPSTSGWSNQPQHF.

The V and J genes are TRBV24-1 and TRBJ2-5; 8 bases match TRBD1. The CDR3 loop spans 16 amino acids. V lost 9 bases to trimming and J lost 7 bases; unmatched junction nucleotides: 18. Germline lookup yields CDR1 KGHDR and CDR2 SFDVKD. Written as DNA, the CDR3 is TGTGCCACCGCTGACCACGAGGACAGGGTGCCGATGACCCAGTACTTC. This gives the protein CATADHEDRVPMTQYF.

The CDR3 region is CASSLPPTSGRNREQFF. CDR3 bases: TGTGCCAGCAGTTTACCCCCGACTAGCGGGAGAAACCGGGAGCAGTTCTTC. The chain links TRBV28 to TRBJ2-1; 12 nucleotides match TRBD2. The CDR3 runs to 17 residues. Germline V gene sequence: CDR1 MDHEN, CDR2 SYDVKM. Trimming removed 2 bases from V and 10 bases from J; junction bases left unmatched: 12.

This clonotype was detected a few times. The chain has TRBV20-1 and TRBJ2-2; 10 positions agree with TRBD2. CDR1 DFQATT and CDR2 SNEGSKA come from the germline V gene (reference sequence). J gave up 4 bases and V 0 bases, and 20 bases lay outside the gene matches. This CDR3 is 21 amino acids long. Written as DNA, the CDR3 is TGCAGTGCTAGAGAAAGTGCGTGGAGTCTAGCGGGAGTAATAAGCACCGGGGAGCTGTTTTTT. Residues: CSARESAWSLAGVISTGELFF.

This clonotype was counted at least ten times. CDR3 protein: CASSLEAAEYYGYTF. CDR3 nucleotide sequence: TGCGCCAGCAGCTTGGAGGCAGCGGAATACTATGGCTACACCTTC. This chain joins TRBV5-1 and TRBJ1-2; D gene ambiguous. The CDR3 has 15 residues. V was pared by 0 bases and J by 3 bases, with 12 bases between. The germline V gene has CDR1 SGHRS and CDR2 YFSETQ.

This clonotype came up a few times. A much larger clone sits a single nucleotide away, making a read error possible. The CDR3 DNA reads as TGCTGTGCTAGCCCGCCGGACCTTGAGAGCTATGGCTACACCTTC. This gives the protein CCASPPDLESYGYTF. The gene calls are TRBV20-1 and TRBJ1-2; no clear D gene. Germline V gene data show CDR1 as DFQATT and CDR2 as SNEGSKA (reference sequence). The CDR3 is 15 residues long.

This clonotype turned up a few times. A much larger clonotype is one base distant, so this may be a read error. The chain combines TRBV11-1 with TRBJ2-7; D might be TRBD1 or TRBD2, each matching 5 bases. This CDR3 is built from 13 residues. Germline values: CDR1 SGHAT, CDR2 FQDESV (reference sequence). Trimming removed 4 bases from V and 3 bases from J, with 10 bases in between. The CDR3 coding sequence is TGTGCCAGCAGCTCGGGACGGGGCTACGAGCAGTACTTC. The encoded protein is CASSSGRGYEQYF.

V gene TRBV7-9 combines with J gene TRBJ2-2; 10 positions match TRBD2. V lost 5 bases to trimming and J lost 5 bases; unmatched junction nucleotides: 8. The CDR3 totals 16 residues. Germline V gene lookup returns CDR1 SEHNR and CDR2 FQNEAQ (reference sequence). The chain's CDR3 is CASSPPGLASTGELFF. CDR3 in DNA: TGTGCCAGCAGCCCTCCGGGACTAGCGAGTACCGGGGAGCTGTTTTTT.

The CDR3 sequence is CSVEDPGGQGLTGELFF. The DNA of the CDR3 is TGCAGCGTTGAAGACCCCGGTGGGCAGGGGTTAACCGGGGAGCTGTTTTTT. This sequence joins TRBV29-1 and TRBJ2-2, with a tentative D call TRBD1 (6 bases). The CDR3 spans 17 residues. CDR1 and CDR2 from the germline V gene are SQVTM and ANQGSEA. V lost 0 bases and J 5 bases, leaving 19 bases between the germline ends.